Each of the 2 T cell receptor beta chains below was sequenced from the same sample in a study of cytomegalovirus exposure and HLA in healthy donors. The study ran its PCR with 60 Vbeta and 13 Jbeta primers. Profiling relied on immunoSEQ multiplex PCR, and the TCRdb table lists in-frame clones only, not all of them. The data show approximately 110,000 clones, with about 80% seen just once and roughly 8.2% held by the top ten. The sequenced material came from PBMCs. The receptor set was obtained from a woman in her forties or fifties in good health and CMV-seropositive.

The V gene is TRBV7-6, the J gene TRBJ2-2; the D is unclear. The length of the CDR3 is 13 residues. The germline CDR1 and CDR2 sequences are SGHVS and FNYEAQ. The ends were cut back, 2 bases at V and 4 bases at J, with 5 bases in the middle. CDR3 DNA: TGTGCCAGCAGCTTATTCGGCACCGGGGAGCTGTTTTTT. It is translated as CASSLFGTGELFF.

The rearrangement joins TRBV5-1 to TRBJ2-7; 8 nucleotides line up with TRBD2. The germline V gene encodes CDR1 SGHRS and CDR2 YFSETQ. The CDR3 runs 15 residues. Germline trimming cut 2 bases from V and 6 bases from J; bases unmatched to any gene: 10. CDR3 nucleotides: TGCGCCAGCAGCTTAAGCGGGAGTCCGTCCCGCGAGCAGTACTTC. It translates to CASSLSGSPSREQYF.